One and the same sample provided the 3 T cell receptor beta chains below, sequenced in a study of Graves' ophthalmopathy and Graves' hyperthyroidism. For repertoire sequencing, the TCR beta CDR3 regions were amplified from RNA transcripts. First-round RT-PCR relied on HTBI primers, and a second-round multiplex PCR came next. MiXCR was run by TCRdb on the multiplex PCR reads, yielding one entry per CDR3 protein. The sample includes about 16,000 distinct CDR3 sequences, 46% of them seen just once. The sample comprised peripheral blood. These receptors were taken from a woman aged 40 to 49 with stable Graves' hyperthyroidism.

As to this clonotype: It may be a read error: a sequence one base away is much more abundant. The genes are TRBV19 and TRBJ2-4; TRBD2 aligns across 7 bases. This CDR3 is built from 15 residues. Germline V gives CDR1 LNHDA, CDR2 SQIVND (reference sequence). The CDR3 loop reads CASGIASSGKNIQYF. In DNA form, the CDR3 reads TGTGCCAGTGGTATAGCTTCTAGCGGTAAAAACATTCAGTACTTC. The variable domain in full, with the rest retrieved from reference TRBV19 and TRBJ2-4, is DGGITQSPKYLFRKEGQNVTLSCEQNLNHDAMYWYRQDPGQGLRLIYYSQIVNDFQKGDIAEGYSVSREKKESFPLTVTSAQKNPTAFYLCASGIASSGKNIQYFGAGTRLSVL.

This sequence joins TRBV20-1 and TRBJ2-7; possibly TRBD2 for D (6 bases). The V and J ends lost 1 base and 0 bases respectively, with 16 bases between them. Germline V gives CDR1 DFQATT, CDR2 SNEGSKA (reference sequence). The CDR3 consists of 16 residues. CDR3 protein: CSARGGTRDSSYEQYF. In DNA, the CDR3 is TGCAGTGCTAGAGGCGGAACCCGGGACTCCTCCTACGAGCAGTACTTC.

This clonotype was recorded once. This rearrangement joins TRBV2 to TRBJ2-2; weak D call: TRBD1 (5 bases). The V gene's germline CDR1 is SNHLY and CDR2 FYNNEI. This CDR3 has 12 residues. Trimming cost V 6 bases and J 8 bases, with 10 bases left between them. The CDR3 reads CASRVRQGELFF. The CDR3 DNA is TGTGCCAGCAGAGTGCGACAGGGGGAGCTGTTTTTT.